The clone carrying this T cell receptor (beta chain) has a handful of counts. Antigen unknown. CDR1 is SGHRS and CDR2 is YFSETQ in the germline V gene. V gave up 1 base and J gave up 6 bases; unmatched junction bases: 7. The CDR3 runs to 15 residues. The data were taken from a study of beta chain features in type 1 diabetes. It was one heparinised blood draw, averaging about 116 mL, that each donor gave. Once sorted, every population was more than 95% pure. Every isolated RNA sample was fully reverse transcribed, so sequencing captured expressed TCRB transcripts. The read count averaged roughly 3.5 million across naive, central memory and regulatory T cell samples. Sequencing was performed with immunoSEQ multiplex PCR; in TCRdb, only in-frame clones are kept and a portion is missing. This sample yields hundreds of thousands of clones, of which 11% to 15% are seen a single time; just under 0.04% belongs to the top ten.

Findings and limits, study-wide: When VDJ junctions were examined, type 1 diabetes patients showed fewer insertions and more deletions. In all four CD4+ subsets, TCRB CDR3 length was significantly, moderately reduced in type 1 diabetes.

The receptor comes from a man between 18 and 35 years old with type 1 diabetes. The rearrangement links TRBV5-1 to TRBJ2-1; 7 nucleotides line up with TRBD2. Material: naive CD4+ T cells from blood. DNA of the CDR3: TGCGCCAGCAGCTTGTCCCTAGCGGAATCCAATGAGCAGTTCTTC. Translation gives CASSLSLAESNEQFF.